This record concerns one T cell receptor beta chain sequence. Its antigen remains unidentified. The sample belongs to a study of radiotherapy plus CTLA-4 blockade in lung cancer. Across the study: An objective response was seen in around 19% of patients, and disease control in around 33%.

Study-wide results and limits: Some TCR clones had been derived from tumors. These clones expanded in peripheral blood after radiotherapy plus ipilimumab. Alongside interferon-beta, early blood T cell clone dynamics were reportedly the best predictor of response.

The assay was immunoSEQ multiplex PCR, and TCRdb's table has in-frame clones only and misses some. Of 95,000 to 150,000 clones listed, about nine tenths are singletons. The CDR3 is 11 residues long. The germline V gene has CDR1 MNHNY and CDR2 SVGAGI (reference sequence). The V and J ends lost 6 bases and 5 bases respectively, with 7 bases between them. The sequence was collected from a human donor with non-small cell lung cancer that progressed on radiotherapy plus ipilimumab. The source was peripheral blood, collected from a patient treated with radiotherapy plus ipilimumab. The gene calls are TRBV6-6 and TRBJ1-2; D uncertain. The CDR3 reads CASSPEYGYTF. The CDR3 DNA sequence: TGTGCCAGCAGCCCAGAGTATGGCTACACCTTC.